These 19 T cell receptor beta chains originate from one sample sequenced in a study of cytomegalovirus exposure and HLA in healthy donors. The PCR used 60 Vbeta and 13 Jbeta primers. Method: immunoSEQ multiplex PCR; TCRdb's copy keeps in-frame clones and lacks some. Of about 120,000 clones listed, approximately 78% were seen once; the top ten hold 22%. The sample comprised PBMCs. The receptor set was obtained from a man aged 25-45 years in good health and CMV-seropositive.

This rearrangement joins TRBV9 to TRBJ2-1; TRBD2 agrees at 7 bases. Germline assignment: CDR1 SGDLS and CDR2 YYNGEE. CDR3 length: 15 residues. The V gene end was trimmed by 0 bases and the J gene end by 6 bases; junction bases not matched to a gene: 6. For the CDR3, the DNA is TGTGCCAGCAGCGTAGGTGGGACTACAACCAATGAGCAGTTCTTC. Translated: CASSVGGTTTNEQFF.

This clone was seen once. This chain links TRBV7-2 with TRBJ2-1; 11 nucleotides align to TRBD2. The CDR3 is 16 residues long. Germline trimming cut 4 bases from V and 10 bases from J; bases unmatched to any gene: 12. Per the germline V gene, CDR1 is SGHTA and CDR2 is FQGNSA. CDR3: CASSSLGLAGGGEQFF. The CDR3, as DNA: TGTGCCAGCAGCTCCCTGGGGCTAGCGGGGGGTGGGGAGCAGTTCTTC.

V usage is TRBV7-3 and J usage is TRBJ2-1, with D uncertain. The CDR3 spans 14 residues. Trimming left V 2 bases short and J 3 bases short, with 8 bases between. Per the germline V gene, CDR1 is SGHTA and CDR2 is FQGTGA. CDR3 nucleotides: TGTGCCAGCAGCTTACAGCAGGACTACAATGAGCAGTTCTTC. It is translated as CASSLQQDYNEQFF.

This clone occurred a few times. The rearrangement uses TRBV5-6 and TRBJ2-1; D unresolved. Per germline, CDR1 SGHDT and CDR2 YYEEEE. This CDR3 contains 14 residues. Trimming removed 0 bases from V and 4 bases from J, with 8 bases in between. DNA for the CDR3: TGTGCCAGCAGCTTGGGACTTCTATACAATGAGCAGTTCTTC. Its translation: CASSLGLLYNEQFF.

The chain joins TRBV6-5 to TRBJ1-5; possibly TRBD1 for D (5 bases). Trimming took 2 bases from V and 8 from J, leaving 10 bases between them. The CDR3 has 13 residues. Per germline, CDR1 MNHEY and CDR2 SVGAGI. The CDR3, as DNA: TGTGCCAGCAGTTACGACCCCAGGGAGCCCCAGCATTTT. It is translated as CASSYDPREPQHF.

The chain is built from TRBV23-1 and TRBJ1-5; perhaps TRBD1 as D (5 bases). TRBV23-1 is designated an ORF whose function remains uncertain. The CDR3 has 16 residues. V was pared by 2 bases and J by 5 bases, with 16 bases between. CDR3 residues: CASSQTQATHYQPQHF. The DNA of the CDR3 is TGCGCCAGCAGTCAAACACAGGCGACTCACTATCAGCCCCAGCATTTT.

The CDR3 here is CASRIGGIEDYEQYF. CDR3 nucleotide sequence: TGTGCCAGCAGGATTGGGGGGATTGAAGATTACGAGCAGTACTTC. This chain connects TRBV5-4 to TRBJ2-7, with D perhaps matching TRBD2 (6 bases). The CDR3 runs 15 residues. Trimming pared 5 bases from V and 4 bases from J, leaving 19 bases between. Germline loops: CDR1 SGHNT, CDR2 YYREEE (reference sequence).

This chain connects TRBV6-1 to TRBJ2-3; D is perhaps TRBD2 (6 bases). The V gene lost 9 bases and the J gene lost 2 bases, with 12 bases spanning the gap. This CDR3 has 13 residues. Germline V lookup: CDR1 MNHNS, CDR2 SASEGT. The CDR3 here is CASTWTITDTQYF. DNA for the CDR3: TGTGCCAGTACATGGACTATCACAGATACGCAGTATTTT.

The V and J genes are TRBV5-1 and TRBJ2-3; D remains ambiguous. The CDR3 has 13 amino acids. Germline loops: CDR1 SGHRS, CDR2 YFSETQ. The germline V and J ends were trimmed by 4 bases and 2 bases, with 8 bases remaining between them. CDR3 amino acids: CASSLEHTDTQYF. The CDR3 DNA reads TGCGCCAGCAGCCTGGAACACACAGATACGCAGTATTTT.

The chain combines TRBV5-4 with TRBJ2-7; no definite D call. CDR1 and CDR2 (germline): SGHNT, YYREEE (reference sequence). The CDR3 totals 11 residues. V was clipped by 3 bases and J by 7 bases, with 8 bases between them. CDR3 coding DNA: TGTGCCAGCAGCTCTCCTAGTGAGCAGTACTTC. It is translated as CASSSPSEQYF.

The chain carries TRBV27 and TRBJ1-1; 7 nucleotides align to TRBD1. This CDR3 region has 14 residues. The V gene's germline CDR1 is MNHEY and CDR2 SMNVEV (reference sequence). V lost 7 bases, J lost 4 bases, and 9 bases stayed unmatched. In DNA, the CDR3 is TGTGCCAGCACCGGGACAGTCGGCGCCACTGAAGCTTTCTTT. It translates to CASTGTVGATEAFF.

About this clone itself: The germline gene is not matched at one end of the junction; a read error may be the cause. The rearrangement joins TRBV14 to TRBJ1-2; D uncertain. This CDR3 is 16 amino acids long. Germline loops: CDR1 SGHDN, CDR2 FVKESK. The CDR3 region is CASSPVFVGNFYGYTF. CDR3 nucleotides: TGTGCCAGCAGCCCAGTCTTTGTCGGGAATTTCTATGGCTACACCTTT. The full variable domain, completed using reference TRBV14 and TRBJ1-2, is EAGVTQFPSHSVIEKGQTVTLRCDPISGHDNLYWYRRVMGKEIKFLLHFVKESKQDESGMPNNRFLAERTGGTYSTLKVQPAELEDSGVYFCASSPVFVGNFYGYTFGSGTRLTVV.

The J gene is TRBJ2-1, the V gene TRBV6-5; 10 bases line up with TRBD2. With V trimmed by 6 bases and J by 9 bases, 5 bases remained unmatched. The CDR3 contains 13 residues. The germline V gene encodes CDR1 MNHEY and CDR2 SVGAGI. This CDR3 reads CASRGSGRGEQFF. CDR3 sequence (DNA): TGTGCCAGCAGAGGGAGCGGGAGGGGTGAGCAGTTCTTC.

The CDR3 is CASSQEGLGRGSPLHF. Here the CDR3 DNA reads TGTGCCAGCAGTCAAGAGGGGTTGGGCAGGGGTTCACCCCTCCACTTT. The gene calls are TRBV28 and TRBJ1-6; TRBD1 is a possible D gene (6 bases). The V end lost 5 bases, the J end lost 9 bases, and 20 bases lay between the germline ends. The CDR3 is 16 residues long. The germline CDR1 and CDR2 sequences are MDHEN and SYDVKM.

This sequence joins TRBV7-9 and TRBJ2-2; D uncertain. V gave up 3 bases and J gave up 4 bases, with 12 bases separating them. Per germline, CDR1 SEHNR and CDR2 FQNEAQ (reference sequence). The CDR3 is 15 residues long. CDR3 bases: TGTGCCAGCAGCTTGGCACCGTTCAGCACCGGGGAGCTGTTTTTT. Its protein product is CASSLAPFSTGELFF. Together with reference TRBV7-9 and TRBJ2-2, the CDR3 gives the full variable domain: DTGVSQNPRHKITKRGQNVTFRCDPISEHNRLYWYRQTLGQGPEFLTYFQNEAQLEKSRLLSDRFSAERPKGSFSTLEIQRTEQGDSAMYLCASSLAPFSTGELFFGEGSRLTVL.

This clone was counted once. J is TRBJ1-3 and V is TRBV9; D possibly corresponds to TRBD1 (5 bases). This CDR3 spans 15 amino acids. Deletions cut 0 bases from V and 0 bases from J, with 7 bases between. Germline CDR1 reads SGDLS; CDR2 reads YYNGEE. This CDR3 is CASSVEGVSGNTIYF. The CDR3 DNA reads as TGTGCCAGCAGCGTAGAAGGGGTCTCTGGAAACACCATATATTTT.

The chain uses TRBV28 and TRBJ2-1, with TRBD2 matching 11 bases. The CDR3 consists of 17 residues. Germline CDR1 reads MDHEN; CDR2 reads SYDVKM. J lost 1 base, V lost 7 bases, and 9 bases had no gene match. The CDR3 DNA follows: TGTGCCAGCACCACTACTAGCGGGGGTTCATCCTACAATGAGCAGTTCTTC. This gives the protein CASTTTSGGSSYNEQFF.

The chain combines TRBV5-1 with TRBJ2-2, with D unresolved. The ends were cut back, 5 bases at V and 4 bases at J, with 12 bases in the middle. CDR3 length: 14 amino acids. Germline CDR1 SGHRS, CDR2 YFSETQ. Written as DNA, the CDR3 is TGCGCCAGCAGTCAACAGTCTCGCACCGGGGAGCTGTTTTTT. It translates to CASSQQSRTGELFF.

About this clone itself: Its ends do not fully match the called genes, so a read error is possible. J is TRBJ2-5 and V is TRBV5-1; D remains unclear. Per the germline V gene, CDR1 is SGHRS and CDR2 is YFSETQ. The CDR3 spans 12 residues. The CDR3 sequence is CASSLAGEAQYF. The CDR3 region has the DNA TGCGCCAGCAGCTTGGCTGGAGAGGCCCAGTACTTC.